This is a list of T cell receptor beta chains from one sample in a study of blood T cell repertoires in COVID-19. Assay used: immunoSEQ multiplex PCR; TCRdb lists only in-frame clones, some missing. This table holds 170,000 or so clones, about 86% found once. Sequenced: peripheral blood. Receptor source: a man aged 50 to 60 with active or convalescent COVID-19. Both conserved end residues are part of each CDR3. Each record gives: clone size, D gene, J gene, V gene, CDR3 protein, CDR3 DNA. A D gene is named only where the DNA matches it firmly. Only some rows state a clone size, as once, few, many or a class for expanded clones.

.	TRBD1	TRBJ2-3	TRBV29-1	CSALRGGQGLVAQYF	TGCAGCGCCCTACGTGGGGGACAGGGATTAGTCGCGCAGTATTTT
.	.	TRBJ1-2	TRBV12-5	CASGSSSGSSRGYTF	TGTGCTAGTGGTTCCTCCTCAGGCAGTTCGAGAGGCTACACCTTC
.	TRBD2	TRBJ2-2	TRBV5-1	CASSLLAGSGSGELFF	TGCGCCAGCAGCTTGTTAGCGGGAAGTGGGTCCGGGGAGCTGTTTTTT
.	TRBD1	TRBJ2-7	TRBV6-9	CASTVRDRDYEQYF	TGTGCCAGCACCGTACGGGACAGGGACTACGAGCAGTACTTC
.	TRBD2	TRBJ2-3	TRBV5-5	CASSLGGTSADTQYF	TGTGCCAGCAGCTTGGGGGGGACTAGCGCAGATACGCAGTATTTT
once	TRBD1	TRBJ2-5	TRBV5-1	CASSLVTGQQETQYF	TGCGCCAGCAGCTTGGTGACAGGGCAACAAGAGACCCAGTACTTC
.	.	TRBJ2-7	TRBV6-2/TRBV6-3	CASSWQGISYEQYF	TGTGCCAGCAGTTGGCAGGGTATTTCCTACGAGCAGTACTTC
.	.	TRBJ1-5	TRBV19	CASSYPAGNQPQHF	TGTGCCAGTAGTTACCCCGCGGGAAATCAGCCCCAGCATTTT
.	.	TRBJ1-1	TRBV11-2	CASSLEPGVVTEAFF	TGTGCCAGCAGCTTAGAGCCGGGAGTGGTGACTGAAGCTTTCTTT
.	TRBD1	TRBJ1-2	TRBV11-3	CASSSRTGAGLYGYTF	TGTGCCAGCAGCTCGCGGACAGGGGCGGGACTTTATGGCTACACCTTC
.	TRBD1	TRBJ2-1	TRBV7-8	CASSLGDRDNEQFF	TGTGCCAGCAGCTTAGGGGACAGAGACAATGAGCAGTTCTTC
.	.	TRBJ2-2	TRBV29-1	CSAWTPADTGELFF	TGCAGCGCTTGGACACCCGCGGACACCGGGGAGCTGTTTTTT
.	TRBD2	TRBJ2-2	TRBV10-3	CAISVPGLAGPNTGELFF	TGTGCCATCAGTGTTCCGGGACTAGCGGGCCCAAACACCGGGGAGCTGTTTTTT
.	.	TRBJ2-2	TRBV4-1	CASNPGVGELFF	TGCGCCAGCAACCCAGGGGTCGGGGAGCTGTTTTTT
.	TRBD2	TRBJ2-1	TRBV7-9	CASSLLLAGGGNEQFF	TGTGCCAGCAGCTTATTGCTGGCGGGAGGCGGGAATGAGCAGTTCTTC
.	.	TRBJ2-5	TRBV19	CASSTQGVREGETQYF	TGTGCCAGTAGTACACAGGGAGTCAGGGAGGGCGAGACCCAGTACTTC
.	TRBD2	TRBJ2-3	TRBV4-2	CASSQDSGGSSDTQYF	TGTGCCAGCAGCCAAGATAGCGGGGGGTCCTCAGATACGCAGTATTTT
few	TRBD1	TRBJ1-6	TRBV6-1	CASSERTGNSPLHF	TGTGCCAGCAGTGAACGGACAGGGAATTCACCCCTCCACTTT
.	.	TRBJ1-2	TRBV6-5	CASSYSRLYGYTF	TGTGCCAGCAGTTACTCGAGGCTCTATGGCTACACCTTC
.	.	TRBJ1-1	TRBV6-1	CASSEVSNTEAFF	TGTGCCAGCAGTGAAGTGTCAAACACTGAAGCTTTCTTT
.	.	TRBJ1-2	TRBV5-6	CASSAGLVYGYTF	TGTGCCAGCAGCGCGGGGCTAGTCTATGGTTACACCTTC
.	.	TRBJ2-5	TRBV27	CASSLSGRWETQYF	TGTGCCAGCAGTCTTTCGGGGAGGTGGGAGACCCAGTACTTC
once	TRBD2	TRBJ2-7	TRBV5-4	CASSLEPSGSYEQYF	TGTGCCAGCAGCTTGGAACCTAGCGGGAGCTACGAGCAGTACTTC
.	.	TRBJ2-7	TRBV4-3	CASSQEGGSSYEQYF	TGCGCCAGCAGCCAAGAAGGCGGTAGCTCCTACGAGCAGTACTTC
.	.	TRBJ2-1	TRBV4-1	CASSQGPQANYNEQFF	TGCGCCAGCAGCCAAGGCCCCCAAGCGAACTACAATGAGCAGTTCTTC
.	TRBD1	TRBJ2-2	TRBV27	CASSVLTGGEGAGELFF	TGTGCCAGCAGTGTCCTCACAGGGGGCGAGGGCGCCGGGGAGCTGTTTTTT
.	.	TRBJ2-7	TRBV10-3	CAISEPGASYEQYF	TGTGCCATCAGTGAGCCAGGGGCCTCCTACGAGCAGTACTTC
few	.	TRBJ2-1	TRBV30	CAAATASSYNEQFF	TGTGCCGCTGCGACAGCGAGCTCCTACAATGAGCAGTTCTTC
.	TRBD2	TRBJ2-5	TRBV11-2	CASSLGRGGQETQYF	TGTGCCAGCAGCTTAGGCCGGGGGGGACAAGAGACCCAGTACTTC
.	TRBD2	TRBJ2-3	TRBV3-1/TRBV3-2	CASSQGSGGTGTDTQYF	TGTGCCAGCAGCCAGGGCAGCGGGGGGACGGGCACAGATACGCAGTATTTT
few	.	TRBJ1-4	TRBV29-1	CSVGRQSTNEKLFF	TGCAGCGTTGGGAGACAGTCAACTAATGAAAAACTGTTTTTT
.	TRBD2	TRBJ2-5	TRBV5-4	CASSPAGGGETQYF	TGTGCCAGCAGCCCGGCGGGGGGAGGGGAGACCCAGTACTTC
.	TRBD1	TRBJ1-5	TRBV4-1	CASSQQQGAWNQPQHF	TGCGCCAGCAGCCAACAACAGGGGGCCTGGAATCAGCCCCAGCATTTT
.	TRBD1	TRBJ1-4	TRBV19	CASSKITGAPNEKLFF	TGTGCCAGTAGTAAGATAACAGGGGCGCCTAATGAAAAACTGTTTTTT
.	TRBD2	TRBJ2-1	TRBV7-2	CASSSAYPGTSGRRNNEQFF	TGTGCCAGCAGCTCAGCATACCCTGGGACTAGCGGCCGCCGGAACAATGAGCAGTTCTTC